This TCR beta chain is from a study of post-analysis software for immune sequencing data. Study-wide background: Relapsing-remitting, secondary progressive and progressive-relapsing forms made up the multiple sclerosis disease courses. General study findings and limits: People with multiple sclerosis had a significantly lower normalized Chao1 diversity than controls did. In patients, about 5 TRBV segments were more frequent than in controls, with TRBV5-6, TRBV5-1 and TRBV20-1 among them.

Tagging with unique molecular identifiers was a feature of the TCR beta cDNA libraries. There were roughly 0.95 to 11 million T cells, and approximately 480,000 cDNA molecules came from them. TCRdb called the PCR reads again in MiXCR, with one record for every CDR3 protein. The repertoire holds 700,000 to 800,000 distinct CDR3 sequences, about 27% seen once, with 0.55% to 0.65% in the top ten. This clonotype was seen only a few times. Antigen specificity is unknown. The CDR3 is 15 amino acids. Trimming left V 0 bases short and J 3 bases short, with 7 bases between. CDR1 SGDLS and CDR2 YYNGEE come from the germline V gene.

Sample: blood. The V call is TRBV9, the J call TRBJ2-6; D is unresolved. This receptor was taken from a girl aged 5-17 years with multiple sclerosis. The chain's CDR3 is CASSVGLFGANVLTF. CDR3 in DNA: TGTGCCAGCAGCGTAGGACTTTTTGGGGCCAACGTCCTGACTTTC.